The clone carrying this T cell receptor (beta chain) was counted a single time. Antigen specificity is unknown. Libraries were prepared by immunoSEQ multiplex PCR; TCRdb keeps only in-frame clonotypes and omits some of them. The sample has approximately 78,000 clones; roughly three quarters are singletons. Those patients who had chemo-refractory metastatic non-small-cell lung cancer were given focal radiation along with CTLA-4 blockade through ipilimumab. This sample was included in a study of radiotherapy plus CTLA-4 blockade in lung cancer. The overall study: For 18% of patients, objective responses occurred, and around 34% had disease control. Regarding the study as a whole: Reports identified early blood T cell clone dynamics, with interferon-beta, as the best response predictor. Radiotherapy with ipilimumab was followed by blood expansion of tumor-derived clones.

There are 13 residues in the CDR3. From germline, CDR1 is SGHTA and CDR2 FQGNSA. Trimming removed 4 bases from V and 5 bases from J, with 11 bases in between. The starting material was peripheral blood, obtained from a patient treated with radiotherapy plus ipilimumab. The chain couples TRBV7-2 to TRBJ2-5; D might be TRBD1 (6 bases). The receptor was isolated from a human donor with non-small cell lung cancer who had a complete response to radiotherapy plus ipilimumab. CDR3: CASSSQGSETQYF. In DNA form, the CDR3 reads TGTGCCAGCAGCTCTCAGGGGAGTGAGACCCAGTACTTC.